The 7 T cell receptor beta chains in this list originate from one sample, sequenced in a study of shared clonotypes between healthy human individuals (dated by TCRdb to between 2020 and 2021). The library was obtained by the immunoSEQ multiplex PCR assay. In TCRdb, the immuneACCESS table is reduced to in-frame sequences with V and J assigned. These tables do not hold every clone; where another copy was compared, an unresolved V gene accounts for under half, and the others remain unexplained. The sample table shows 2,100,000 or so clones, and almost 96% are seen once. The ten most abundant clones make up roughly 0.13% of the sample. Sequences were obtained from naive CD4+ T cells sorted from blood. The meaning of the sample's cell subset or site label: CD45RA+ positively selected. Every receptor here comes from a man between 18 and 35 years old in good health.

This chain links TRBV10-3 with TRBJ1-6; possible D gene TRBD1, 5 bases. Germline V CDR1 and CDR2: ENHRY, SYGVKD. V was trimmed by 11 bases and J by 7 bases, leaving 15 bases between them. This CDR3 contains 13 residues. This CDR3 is CASSGAYNSPLHF. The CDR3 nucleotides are TGTGCCTCTAGTGGGGCATACAATTCACCCCTCCACTTT.

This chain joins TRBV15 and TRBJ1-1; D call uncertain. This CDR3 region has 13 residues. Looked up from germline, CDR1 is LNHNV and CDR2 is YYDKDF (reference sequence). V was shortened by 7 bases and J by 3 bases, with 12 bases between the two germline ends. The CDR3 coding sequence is TGTGCCACCACTGCGAACCTGCACACTGAAGCTTTCTTT. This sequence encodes CATTANLHTEAFF.

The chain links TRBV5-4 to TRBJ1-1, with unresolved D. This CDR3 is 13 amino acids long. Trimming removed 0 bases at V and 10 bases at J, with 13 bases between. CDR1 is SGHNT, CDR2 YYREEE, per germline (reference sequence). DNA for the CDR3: TGTGCCAGCAGCTTGGCCGGAGGGAACGGAGCTTTCTTT. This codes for CASSLAGGNGAFF.

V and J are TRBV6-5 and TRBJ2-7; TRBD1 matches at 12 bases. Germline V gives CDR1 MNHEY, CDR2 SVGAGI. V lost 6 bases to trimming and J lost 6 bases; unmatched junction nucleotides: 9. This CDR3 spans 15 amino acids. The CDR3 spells CASRFGDRGQGEQYF. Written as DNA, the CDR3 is TGTGCCAGCAGATTTGGGGACAGGGGGCAGGGCGAGCAGTACTTC.

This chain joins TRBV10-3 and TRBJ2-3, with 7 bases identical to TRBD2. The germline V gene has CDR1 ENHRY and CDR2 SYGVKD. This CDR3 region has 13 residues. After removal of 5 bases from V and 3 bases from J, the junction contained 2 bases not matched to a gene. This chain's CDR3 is CAISSGVTDTQYF. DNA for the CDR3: TGTGCCATCAGTAGCGGGGTTACAGATACGCAGTATTTT.

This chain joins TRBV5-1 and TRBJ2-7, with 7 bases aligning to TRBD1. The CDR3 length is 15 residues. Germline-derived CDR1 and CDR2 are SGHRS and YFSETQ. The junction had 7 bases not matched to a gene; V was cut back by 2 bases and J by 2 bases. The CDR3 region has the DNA TGCGCCAGCAGCTTATCGCTGACAGGGACCTACGAGCAGTACTTC. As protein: CASSLSLTGTYEQYF. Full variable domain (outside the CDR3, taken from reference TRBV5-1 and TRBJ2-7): KAGVTQTPRYLIKTRGQQVTLSCSPISGHRSVSWYQQTPGQGLQFLFEYFSETQRNKGNFPGRFSGRQFSNSRSEMNVSTLELGDSALYLCASSLSLTGTYEQYFGPGTRLTVT.

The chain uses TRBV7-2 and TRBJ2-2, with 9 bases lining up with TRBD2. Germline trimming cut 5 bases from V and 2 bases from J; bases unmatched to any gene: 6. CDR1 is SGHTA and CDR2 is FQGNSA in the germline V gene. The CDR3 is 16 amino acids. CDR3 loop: CASSARLAVNTGELFF. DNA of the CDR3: TGTGCCAGCAGCGCGCGACTAGCGGTAAACACCGGGGAGCTGTTTTTT.